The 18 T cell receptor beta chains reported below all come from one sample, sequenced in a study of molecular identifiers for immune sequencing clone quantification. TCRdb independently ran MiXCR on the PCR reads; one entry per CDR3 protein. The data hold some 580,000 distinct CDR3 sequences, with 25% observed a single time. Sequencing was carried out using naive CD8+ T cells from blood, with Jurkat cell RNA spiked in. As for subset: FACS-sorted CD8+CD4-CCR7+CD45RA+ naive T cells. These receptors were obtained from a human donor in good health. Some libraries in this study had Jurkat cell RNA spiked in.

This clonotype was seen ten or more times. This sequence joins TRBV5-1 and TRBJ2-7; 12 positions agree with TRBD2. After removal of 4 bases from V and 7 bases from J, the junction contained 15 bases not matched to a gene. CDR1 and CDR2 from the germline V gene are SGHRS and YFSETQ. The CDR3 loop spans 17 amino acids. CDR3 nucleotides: TGCGCCAGCAGCCGGGAAGGACTAGCGGGACCCAAGGGGGAGCAGTACTTC. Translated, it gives CASSREGLAGPKGEQYF.

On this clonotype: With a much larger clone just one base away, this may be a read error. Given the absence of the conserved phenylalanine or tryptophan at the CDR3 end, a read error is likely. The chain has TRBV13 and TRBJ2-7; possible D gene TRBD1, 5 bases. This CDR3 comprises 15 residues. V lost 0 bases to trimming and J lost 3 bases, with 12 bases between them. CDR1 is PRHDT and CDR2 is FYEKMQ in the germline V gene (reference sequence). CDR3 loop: CASSLGGHVSYEQYL. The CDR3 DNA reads TGTGCCAGCAGCTTAGGGGGGCACGTCAGCTACGAGCAGTACCTC.

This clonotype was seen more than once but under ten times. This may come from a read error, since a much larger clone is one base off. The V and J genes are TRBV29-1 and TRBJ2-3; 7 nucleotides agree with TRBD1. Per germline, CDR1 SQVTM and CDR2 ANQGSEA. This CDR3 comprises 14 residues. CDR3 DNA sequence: TGCAGCGTTGCAACAGGGGAAAGCACAGCTACGCAGTATTTT. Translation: CSVATGESTATQYF.

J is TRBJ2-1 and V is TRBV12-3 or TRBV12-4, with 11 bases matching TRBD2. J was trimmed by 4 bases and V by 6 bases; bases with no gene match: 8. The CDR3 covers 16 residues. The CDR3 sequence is CASRALAGGPYNEQFF. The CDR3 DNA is TGTGCCAGCAGGGCTCTAGCGGGGGGCCCGTACAATGAGCAGTTCTTC.

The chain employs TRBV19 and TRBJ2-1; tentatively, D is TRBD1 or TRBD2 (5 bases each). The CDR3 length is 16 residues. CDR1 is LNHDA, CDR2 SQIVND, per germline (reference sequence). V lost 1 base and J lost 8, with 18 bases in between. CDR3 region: CASSIGARPLGDEQFF. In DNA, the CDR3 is TGTGCCAGTAGTATAGGTGCCAGGCCCCTGGGGGATGAGCAGTTCTTC. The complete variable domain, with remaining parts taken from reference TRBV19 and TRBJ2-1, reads DGGITQSPKYLFRKEGQNVTLSCEQNLNHDAMYWYRQDPGQGLRLIYYSQIVNDFQKGDIAEGYSVSREKKESFPLTVTSAQKNPTAFYLCASSIGARPLGDEQFFGPGTRLTVL.

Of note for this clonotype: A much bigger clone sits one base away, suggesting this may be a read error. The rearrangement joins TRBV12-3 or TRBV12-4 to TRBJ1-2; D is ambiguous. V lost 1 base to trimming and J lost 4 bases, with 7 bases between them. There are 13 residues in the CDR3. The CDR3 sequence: CASSLVAAYGYTF. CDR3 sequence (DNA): TGTGCCAGCAGTTTAGTGGCAGCCTATGGCTACACCTTC.

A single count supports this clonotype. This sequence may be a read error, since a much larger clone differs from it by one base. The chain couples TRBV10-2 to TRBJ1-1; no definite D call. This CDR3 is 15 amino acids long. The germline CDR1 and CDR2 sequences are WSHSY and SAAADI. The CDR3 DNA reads TGCGCCCGCAGTGAGGAACCAACAGTGAACACTGAAGCTTTCTTT. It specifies CARSEEPTVNTEAFF.

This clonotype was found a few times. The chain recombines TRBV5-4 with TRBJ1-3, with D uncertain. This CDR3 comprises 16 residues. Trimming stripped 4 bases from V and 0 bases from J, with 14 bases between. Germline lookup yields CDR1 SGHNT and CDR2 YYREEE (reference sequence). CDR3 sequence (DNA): TGTGCCAGCAGCCACCGAGGAGAATTCTCTGGAAACACCATATATTTT. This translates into CASSHRGEFSGNTIYF.

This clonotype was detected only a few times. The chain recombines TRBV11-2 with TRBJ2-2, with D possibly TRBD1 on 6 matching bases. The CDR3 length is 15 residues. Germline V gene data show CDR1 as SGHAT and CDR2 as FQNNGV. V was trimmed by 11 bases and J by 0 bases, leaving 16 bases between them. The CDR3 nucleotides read TGTGCCGTTGGGGGACACTACACGAACACCGGGGAGCTGTTTTTT. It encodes CAVGGHYTNTGELFF.

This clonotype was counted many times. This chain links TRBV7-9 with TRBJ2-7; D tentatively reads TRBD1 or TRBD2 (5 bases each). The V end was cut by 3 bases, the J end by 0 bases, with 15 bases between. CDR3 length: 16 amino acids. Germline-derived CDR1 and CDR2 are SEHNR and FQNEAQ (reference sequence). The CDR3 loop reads CASSFDHGTDSYEQYF. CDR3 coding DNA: TGTGCCAGCAGCTTTGACCACGGGACGGACTCCTACGAGCAGTACTTC.

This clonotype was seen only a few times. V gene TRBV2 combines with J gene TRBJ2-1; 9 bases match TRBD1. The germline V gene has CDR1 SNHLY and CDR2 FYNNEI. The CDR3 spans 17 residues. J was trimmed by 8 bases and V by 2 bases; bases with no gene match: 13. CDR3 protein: CASSELSGTGIYHEQFF. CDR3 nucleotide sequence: TGTGCCAGCAGTGAACTATCTGGGACAGGGATTTACCATGAGCAGTTCTTC.

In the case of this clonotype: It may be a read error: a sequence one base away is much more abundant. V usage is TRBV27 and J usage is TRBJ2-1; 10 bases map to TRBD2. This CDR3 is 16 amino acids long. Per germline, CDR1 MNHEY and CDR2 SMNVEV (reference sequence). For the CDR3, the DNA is TGTGCCAGCAGTCCCGTGGATAGCGGGAGGCCCGATGAGCACTTCTTC. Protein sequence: CASSPVDSGRPDEHFF.

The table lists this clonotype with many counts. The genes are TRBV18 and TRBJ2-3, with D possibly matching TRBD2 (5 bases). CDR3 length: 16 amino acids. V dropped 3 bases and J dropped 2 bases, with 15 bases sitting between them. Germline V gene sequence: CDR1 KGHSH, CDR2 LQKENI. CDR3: CASSPGRRPDTDTQYF. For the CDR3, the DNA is TGTGCCAGCTCACCTGGACGGAGGCCAGACACAGATACGCAGTATTTT.

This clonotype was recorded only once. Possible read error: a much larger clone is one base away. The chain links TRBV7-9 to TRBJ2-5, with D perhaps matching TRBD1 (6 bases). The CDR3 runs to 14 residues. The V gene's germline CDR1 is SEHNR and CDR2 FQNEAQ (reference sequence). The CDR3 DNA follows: TGTGCCAGCAGCTCCGGGACATACCAAGAGACCCAGTGCTTC. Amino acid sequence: CASSSGTYQETQCF.

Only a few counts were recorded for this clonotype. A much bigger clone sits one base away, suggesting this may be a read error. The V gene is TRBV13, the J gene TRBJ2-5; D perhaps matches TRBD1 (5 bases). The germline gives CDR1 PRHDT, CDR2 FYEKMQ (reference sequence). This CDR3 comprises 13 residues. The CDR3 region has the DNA TGTGCCAGCAGCTACAGGAGCCAAGAGGCCCAGTACTTC. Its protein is CASSYRSQEAQYF.

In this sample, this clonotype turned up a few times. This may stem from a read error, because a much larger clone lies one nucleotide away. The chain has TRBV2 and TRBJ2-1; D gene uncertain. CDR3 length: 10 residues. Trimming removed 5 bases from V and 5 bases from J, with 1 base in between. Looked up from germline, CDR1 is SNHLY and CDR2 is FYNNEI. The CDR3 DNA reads TGTGCCAGCAGTAACAATGAGCAGTTCTTC. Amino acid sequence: CASSNNEQFF.

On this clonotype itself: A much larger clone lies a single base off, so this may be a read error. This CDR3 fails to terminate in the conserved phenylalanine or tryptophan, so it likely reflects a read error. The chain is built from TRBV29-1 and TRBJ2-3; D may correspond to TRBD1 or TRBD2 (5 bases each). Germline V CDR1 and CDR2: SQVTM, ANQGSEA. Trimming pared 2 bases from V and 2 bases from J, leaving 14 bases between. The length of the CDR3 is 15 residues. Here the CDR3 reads CSVEPRGVNTDTQYL. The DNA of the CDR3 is TGCAGCGTTGAACCCCGGGGCGTGAACACAGATACGCAGTATTTG.

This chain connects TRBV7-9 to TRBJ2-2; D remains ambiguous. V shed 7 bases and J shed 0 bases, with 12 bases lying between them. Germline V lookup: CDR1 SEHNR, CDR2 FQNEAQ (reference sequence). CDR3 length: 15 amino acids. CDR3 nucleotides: TGTGCCAGCACCTTGAGTCAAGCGAACACCGGGGAGCTGTTTTTT. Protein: CASTLSQANTGELFF.